Included here is one T cell receptor beta chain sequence, with context. What it binds is unknown. These data originate in a study of T cell responses to AZD1222 COVID-19 vaccine. Study findings and constraints: Spike was spanned by vaccine-associated CD4 TCRs, with dominance at 160-218 and 743-854. Among the donors, most were white British and more were female, and clonal diversity was possibly underestimated. Just five or six AZD1222 recipients were seropositive at baseline.

CDR3 length equals 12 residues. Germline V lookup: CDR1 MNHEY, CDR2 SVGAGI. Trimming left V 6 bases short and J 9 bases short, with 15 bases between. TCRdb keeps only in-frame clones here, not all; method: immunoSEQ multiplex PCR. This table holds 85,000 to 90,000 clones, 85% to 90% found once. This clonotype originated in an adult in good health. V usage is TRBV6-5 and J usage is TRBJ2-7; tentative D call: TRBD2 (5 bases). This sample comprised peripheral blood, obtained on day 0 of MenACWY control vaccination. The CDR3 reads CASSLSYRGQYF. In DNA, the CDR3 is TGTGCCAGCAGCTTATCCTACCGGGGGCAGTACTTC.